A single T cell receptor (beta chain) is shown here with its context. Its antigen is as yet unknown. The data derive from a study of early T cells in non-severe SARS-CoV-2 infection. TCRdb analysed the 5' RACE reads with MiXCR anew, one entry per CDR3 protein. The table has tens of thousands of distinct CDR3 sequences, approximately 12% seen once. Trimming shortened V by 2 bases and J by 0 bases, and 16 bases separated the two germline ends. From germline, CDR1 is WSHSY and CDR2 SAAADI. The CDR3 is 17 residues long. Overall study results and limits: The matching step, a VDJdb search, favored anti-spike CD8 responses and missed private and CD4 specificities.

This receptor was identified in an adult who was a healthcare worker with PCR-confirmed SARS-CoV-2 infection or an uninfected control (not recorded which). The rearrangement joins TRBV10-2 to TRBJ1-1, with D maybe TRBD1 (5 bases). The sequences come from whole blood, collected at baseline. The CDR3, as DNA: TGCGCCAGCAGTGAGGGGACCGGGGGGGTCATGAACACTGAAGCTTTCTTT. It codes for CASSEGTGGVMNTEAFF.